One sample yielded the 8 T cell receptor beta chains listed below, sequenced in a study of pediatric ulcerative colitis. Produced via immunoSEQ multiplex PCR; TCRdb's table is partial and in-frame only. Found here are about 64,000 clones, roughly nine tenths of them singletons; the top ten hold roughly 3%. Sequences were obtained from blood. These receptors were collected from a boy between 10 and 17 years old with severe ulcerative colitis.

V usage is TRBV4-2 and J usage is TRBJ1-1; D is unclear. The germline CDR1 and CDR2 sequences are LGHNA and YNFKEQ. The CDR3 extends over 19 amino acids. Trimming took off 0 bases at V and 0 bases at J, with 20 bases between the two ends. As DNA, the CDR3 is TGTGCCAGCAGCCAAGAGAGACTGGGAGCAGCGAACATGAACACTGAAGCTTTCTTT. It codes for CASSQERLGAANMNTEAFF.

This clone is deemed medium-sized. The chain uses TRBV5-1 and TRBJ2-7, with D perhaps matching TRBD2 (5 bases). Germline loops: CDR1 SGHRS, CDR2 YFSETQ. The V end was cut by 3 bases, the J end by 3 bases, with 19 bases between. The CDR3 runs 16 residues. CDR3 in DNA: TGCGCCAGCAGCTCCCTACTTACGGGAACCGACTACGAGCAGTACTTC. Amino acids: CASSSLLTGTDYEQYF. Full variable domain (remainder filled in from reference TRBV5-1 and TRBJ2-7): KAGVTQTPRYLIKTRGQQVTLSCSPISGHRSVSWYQQTPGQGLQFLFEYFSETQRNKGNFPGRFSGRQFSNSRSEMNVSTLELGDSALYLCASSSLLTGTDYEQYFGPGTRLTVT.

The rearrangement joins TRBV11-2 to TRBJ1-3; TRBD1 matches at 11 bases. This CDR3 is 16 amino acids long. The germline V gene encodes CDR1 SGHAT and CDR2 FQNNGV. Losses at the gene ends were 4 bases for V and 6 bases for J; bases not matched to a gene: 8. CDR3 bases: TGTGCCAGCAGCTCAACGGACAGGGGGCTTTTAAACACCATATATTTT. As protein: CASSSTDRGLLNTIYF. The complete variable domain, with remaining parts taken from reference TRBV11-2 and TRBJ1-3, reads EAGVAQSPRYKIIEKRQSVAFWCNPISGHATLYWYQQILGQGPKLLIQFQNNGVVDDSQLPKDRFSAERLKGVDSTLKIQPAKLEDSAVYLCASSSTDRGLLNTIYFGEGSWLTVV.

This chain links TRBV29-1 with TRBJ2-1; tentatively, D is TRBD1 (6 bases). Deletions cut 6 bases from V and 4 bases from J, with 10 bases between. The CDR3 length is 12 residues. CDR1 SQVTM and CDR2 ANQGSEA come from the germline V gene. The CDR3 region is CSVSGEYNEQFF. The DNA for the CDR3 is TGCAGCGTCTCAGGGGAATACAATGAGCAGTTCTTC.

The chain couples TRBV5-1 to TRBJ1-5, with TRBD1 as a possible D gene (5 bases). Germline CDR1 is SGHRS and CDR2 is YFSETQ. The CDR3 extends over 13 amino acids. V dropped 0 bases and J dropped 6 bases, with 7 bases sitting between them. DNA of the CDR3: TGCGCCAGCAGCTTGGACGACAGTCAGCCCCAGCATTTT. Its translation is CASSLDDSQPQHF.

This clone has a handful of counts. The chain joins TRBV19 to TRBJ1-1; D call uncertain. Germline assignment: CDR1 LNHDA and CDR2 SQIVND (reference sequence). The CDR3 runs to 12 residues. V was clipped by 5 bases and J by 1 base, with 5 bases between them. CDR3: CASSFQNTEAFF. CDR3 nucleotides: TGTGCCAGTAGTTTTCAGAACACTGAAGCTTTCTTT.

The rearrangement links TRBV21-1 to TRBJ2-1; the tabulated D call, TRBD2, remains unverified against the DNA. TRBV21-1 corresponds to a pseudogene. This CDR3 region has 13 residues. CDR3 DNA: TGTGCCCGCACTAGCGGGCGGCACAATGAGCAGTTCTTC. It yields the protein CARTSGRHNEQFF.

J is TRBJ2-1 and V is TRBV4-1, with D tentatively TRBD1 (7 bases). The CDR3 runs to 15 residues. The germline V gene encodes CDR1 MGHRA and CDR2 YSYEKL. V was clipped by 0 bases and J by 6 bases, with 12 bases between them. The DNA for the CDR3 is TGCGCCAGCAGCCAAGAACGGAGGGGGCCCAATGAGCAGTTCTTC. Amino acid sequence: CASSQERRGPNEQFF.